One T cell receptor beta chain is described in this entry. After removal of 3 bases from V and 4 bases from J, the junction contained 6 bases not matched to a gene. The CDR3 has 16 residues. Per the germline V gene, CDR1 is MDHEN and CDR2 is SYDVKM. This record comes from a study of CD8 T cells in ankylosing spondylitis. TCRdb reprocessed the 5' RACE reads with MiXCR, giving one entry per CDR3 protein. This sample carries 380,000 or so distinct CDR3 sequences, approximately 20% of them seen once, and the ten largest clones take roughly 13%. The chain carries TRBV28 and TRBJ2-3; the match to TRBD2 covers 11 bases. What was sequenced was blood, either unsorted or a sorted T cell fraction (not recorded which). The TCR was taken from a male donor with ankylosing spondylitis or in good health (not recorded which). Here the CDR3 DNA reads TGTGCCAGCAGTTTCTCCGGGACTAGCGGTGCAGATACGCAGTATTTT. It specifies CASSFSGTSGADTQYF.